The sequence of this T cell receptor beta chain was determined in a study of blood T cells in healthy people across ages. In this sample, this clonotype turned up a few times. Antigen unknown. With 3 bases removed from V and 1 base from J, the gap between germline ends came to 12 bases. This CDR3 is 15 amino acids long. Germline loops: CDR1 SNHLY, CDR2 FYNNEI. Overall study results and limits: Changes seen in expanded clonotypes were possibly confounded by donor CMV status left unknown. Per million T cells, TCR beta diversity dropped about linearly as age rose. Naive T cell percentage by flow cytometry tracked strongly with beta diversity.

With a J-beta primer mix and a sample-barcoded 5' primer, a second PCR ran roughly 7 to 11 cycles. Using its own MiXCR run on the 5' RACE reads, TCRdb lists one record per CDR3 protein. The table records about 290,000 distinct CDR3 sequences, roughly a quarter of them present only once. Isolating PBMCs gave at least 6 million of these cells per sample. This receptor was obtained from an older woman in good health. This chain connects TRBV2 to TRBJ1-1; no clear D gene. Sequencing was done on a sample of blood. The DNA for the CDR3 is TGTGCCAGCAGTGAGTACGAGACGGGGAACACTGAAGCTTTCTTT. As protein: CASSEYETGNTEAFF.